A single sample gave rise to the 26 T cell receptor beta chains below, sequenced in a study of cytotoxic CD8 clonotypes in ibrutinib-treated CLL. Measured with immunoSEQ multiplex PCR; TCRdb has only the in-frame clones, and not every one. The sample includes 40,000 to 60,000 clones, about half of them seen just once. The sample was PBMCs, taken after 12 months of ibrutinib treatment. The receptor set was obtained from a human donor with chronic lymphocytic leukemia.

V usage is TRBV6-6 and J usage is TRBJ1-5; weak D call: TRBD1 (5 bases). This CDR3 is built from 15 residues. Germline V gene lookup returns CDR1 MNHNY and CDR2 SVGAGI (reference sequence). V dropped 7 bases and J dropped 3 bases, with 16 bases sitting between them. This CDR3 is CASTPGFFTNQPQHF. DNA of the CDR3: TGTGCCAGCACCCCAGGGTTCTTTACCAATCAGCCCCAGCATTTT.

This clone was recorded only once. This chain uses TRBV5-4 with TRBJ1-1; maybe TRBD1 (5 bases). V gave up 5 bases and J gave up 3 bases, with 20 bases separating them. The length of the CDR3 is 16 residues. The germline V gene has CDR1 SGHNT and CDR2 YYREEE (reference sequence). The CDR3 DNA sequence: TGTGCCAGCAGTAAAGGAAGGGGCGGAGGAGACACTGAAGCTTTCTTT. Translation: CASSKGRGGGDTEAFF.

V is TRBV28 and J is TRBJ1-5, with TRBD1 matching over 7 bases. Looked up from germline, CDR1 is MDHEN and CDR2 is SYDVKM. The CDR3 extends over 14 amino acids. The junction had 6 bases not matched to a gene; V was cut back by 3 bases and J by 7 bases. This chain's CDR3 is CASSFQGDRQPQHF. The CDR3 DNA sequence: TGTGCCAGCAGTTTTCAGGGGGATAGACAGCCCCAGCATTTT.

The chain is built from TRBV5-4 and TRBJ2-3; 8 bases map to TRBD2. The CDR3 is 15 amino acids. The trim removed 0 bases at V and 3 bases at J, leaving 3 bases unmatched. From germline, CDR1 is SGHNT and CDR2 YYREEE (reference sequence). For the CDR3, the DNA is TGTGCCAGCAGCTTGGCCACTAGCGGAACAGATACGCAGTATTTT. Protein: CASSLATSGTDTQYF.

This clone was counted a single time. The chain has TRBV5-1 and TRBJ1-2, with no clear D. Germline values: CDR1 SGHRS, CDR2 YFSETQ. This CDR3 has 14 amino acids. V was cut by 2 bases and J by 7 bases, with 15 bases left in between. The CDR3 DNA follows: TGCGCCAGCAGCTTCGAGGCCCGTATAGGTGGCTACACCTTC. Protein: CASSFEARIGGYTF.

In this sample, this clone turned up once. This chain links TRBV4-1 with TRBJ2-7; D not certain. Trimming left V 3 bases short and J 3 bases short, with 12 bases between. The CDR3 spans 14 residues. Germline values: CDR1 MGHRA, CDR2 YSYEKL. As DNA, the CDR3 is TGCGCCAGCAGCCAGGCCCACCGTGGCTACGAGCAGTACTTC. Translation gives CASSQAHRGYEQYF.

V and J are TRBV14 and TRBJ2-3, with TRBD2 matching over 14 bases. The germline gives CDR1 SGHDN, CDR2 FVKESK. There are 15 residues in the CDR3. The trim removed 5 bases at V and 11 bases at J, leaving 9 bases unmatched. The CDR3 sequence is CASSGTGLAGVKQYF. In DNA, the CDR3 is TGTGCCAGCAGCGGGACGGGACTAGCGGGAGTAAAGCAGTATTTT.

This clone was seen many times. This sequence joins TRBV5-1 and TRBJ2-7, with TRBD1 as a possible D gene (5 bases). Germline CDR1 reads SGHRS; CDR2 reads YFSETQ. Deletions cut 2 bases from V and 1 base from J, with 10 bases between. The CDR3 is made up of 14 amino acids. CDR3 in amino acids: CASSFDSASYEQYF. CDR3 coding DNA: TGCGCCAGCAGCTTTGACAGCGCTTCCTACGAGCAGTACTTC.

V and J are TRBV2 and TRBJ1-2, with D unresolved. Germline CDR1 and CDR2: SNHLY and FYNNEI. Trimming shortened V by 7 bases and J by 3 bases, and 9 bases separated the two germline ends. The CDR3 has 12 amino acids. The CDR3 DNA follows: TGTGCCAGCAAATACAGAGACTATGGCTACACCTTC. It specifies CASKYRDYGYTF.

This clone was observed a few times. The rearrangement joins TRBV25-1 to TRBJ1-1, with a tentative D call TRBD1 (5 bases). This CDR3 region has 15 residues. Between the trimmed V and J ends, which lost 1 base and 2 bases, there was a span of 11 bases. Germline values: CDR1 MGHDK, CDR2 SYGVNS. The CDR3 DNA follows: TGTGCCAGCAGTGAATCGGCCAGGGTTAACACTGAAGCTTTCTTT. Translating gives CASSESARVNTEAFF.

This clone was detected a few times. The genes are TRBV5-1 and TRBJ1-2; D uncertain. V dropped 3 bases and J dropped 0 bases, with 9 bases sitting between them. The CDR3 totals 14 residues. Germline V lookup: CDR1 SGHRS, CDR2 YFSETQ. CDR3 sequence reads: CASSWATSNYGYTF. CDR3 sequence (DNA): TGCGCCAGCAGCTGGGCCACTTCTAACTATGGCTACACCTTC.

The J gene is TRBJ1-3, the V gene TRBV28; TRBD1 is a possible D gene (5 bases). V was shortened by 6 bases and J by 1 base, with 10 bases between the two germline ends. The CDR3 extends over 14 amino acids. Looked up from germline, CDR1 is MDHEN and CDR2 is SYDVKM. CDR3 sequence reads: CASRGPSSGNTIYF. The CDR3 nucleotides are TGTGCCAGCAGGGGGCCTTCTTCTGGAAACACCATATATTTT. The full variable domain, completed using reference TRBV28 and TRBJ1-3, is DVKVTQSSRYLVKRTGEKVFLECVQDMDHENMFWYRQDPGLGLRLIYFSYDVKMKEKGDIPEGYSVSREKKERFSLILESASTNQTSMYLCASRGPSSGNTIYFGEGSWLTVV.

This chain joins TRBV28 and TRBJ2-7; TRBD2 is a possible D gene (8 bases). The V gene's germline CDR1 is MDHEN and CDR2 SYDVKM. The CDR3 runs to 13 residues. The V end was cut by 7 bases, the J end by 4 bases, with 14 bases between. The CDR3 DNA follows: TGTGCCAGCACCGGGAGGGGGCCTTACGAGCAGTACTTC. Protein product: CASTGRGPYEQYF.

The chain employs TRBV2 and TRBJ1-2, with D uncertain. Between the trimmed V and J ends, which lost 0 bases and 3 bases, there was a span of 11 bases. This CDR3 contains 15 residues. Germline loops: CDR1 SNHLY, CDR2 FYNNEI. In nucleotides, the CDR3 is TGTGCCAGCAGTGAAGCCGCAGGCGAGCACTATGGCTACACCTTC. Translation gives CASSEAAGEHYGYTF.

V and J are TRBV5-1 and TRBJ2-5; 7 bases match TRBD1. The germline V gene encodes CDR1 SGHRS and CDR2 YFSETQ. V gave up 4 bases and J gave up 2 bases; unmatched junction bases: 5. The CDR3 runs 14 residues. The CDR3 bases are TGCGCCAGCAGCCAATACAGGGGACAAGAGACCCAGTACTTC. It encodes CASSQYRGQETQYF.

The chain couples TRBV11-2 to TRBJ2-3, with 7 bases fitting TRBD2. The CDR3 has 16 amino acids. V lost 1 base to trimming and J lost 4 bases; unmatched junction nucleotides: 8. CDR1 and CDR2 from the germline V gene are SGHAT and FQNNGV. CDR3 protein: CASSLGGLGVSDTQYF. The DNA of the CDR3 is TGTGCCAGCAGCTTAGGAGGACTAGGAGTTTCAGATACGCAGTATTTT. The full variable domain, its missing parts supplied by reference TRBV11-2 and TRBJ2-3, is EAGVAQSPRYKIIEKRQSVAFWCNPISGHATLYWYQQILGQGPKLLIQFQNNGVVDDSQLPKDRFSAERLKGVDSTLKIQPAKLEDSAVYLCASSLGGLGVSDTQYFGPGTRLTVL.

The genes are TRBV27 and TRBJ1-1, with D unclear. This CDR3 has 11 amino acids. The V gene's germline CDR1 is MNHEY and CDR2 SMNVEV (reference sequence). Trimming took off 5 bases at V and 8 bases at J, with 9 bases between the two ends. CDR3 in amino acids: CASSEREEAFF. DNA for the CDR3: TGTGCCAGCAGTGAAAGGGAGGAAGCTTTCTTT.

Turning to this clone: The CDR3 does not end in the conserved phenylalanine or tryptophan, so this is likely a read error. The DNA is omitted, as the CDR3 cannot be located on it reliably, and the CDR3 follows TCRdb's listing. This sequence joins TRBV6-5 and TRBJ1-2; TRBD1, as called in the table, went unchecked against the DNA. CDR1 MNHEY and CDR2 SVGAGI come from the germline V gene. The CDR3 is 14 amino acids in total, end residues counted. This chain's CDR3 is CASSYSSPNDRAVL.

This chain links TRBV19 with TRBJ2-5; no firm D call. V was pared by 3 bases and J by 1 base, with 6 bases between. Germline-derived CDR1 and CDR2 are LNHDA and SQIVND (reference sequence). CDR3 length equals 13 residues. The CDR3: CASSIGPQETQYF. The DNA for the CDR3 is TGTGCCAGTAGTATCGGGCCCCAAGAGACCCAGTACTTC.

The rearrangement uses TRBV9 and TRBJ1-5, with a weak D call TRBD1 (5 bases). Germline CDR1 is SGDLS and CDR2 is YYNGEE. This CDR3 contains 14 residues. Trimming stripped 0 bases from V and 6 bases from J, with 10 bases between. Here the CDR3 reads CASSVGPGTQPQHF. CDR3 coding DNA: TGTGCCAGCAGCGTAGGCCCAGGGACTCAGCCCCAGCATTTT.

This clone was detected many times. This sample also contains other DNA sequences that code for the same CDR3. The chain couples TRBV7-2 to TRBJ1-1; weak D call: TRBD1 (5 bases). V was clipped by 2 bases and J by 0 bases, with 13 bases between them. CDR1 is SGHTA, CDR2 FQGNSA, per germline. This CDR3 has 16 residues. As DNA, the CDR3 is TGTGCCAGCAGCTTATTGGAGGACACCTTGAACACTGAAGCTTTCTTT. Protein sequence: CASSLLEDTLNTEAFF.

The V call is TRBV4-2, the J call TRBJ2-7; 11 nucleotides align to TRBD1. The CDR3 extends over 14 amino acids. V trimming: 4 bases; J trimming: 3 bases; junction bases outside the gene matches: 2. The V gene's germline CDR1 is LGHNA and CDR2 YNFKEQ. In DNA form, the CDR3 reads TGTGCCAGCAGCCCAGGGACAGGGGGCTACGAGCAGTACTTC. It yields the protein CASSPGTGGYEQYF.

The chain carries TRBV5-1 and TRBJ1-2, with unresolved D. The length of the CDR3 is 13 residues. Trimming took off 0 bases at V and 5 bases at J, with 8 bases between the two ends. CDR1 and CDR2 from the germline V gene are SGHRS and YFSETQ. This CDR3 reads CASSLAPDYGYTF. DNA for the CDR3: TGCGCCAGCAGCTTGGCCCCAGATTATGGCTACACCTTC.

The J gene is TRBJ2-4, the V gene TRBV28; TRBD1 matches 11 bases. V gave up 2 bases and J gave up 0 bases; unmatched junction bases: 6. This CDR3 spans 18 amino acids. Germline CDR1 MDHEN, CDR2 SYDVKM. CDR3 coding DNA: TGTGCCAGCAGTTTAGGGACAGGGGGGCTTTTAGCCAAAAACATTCAGTACTTC. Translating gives CASSLGTGGLLAKNIQYF.

This chain's CDR3 is CASSVVGLAGVDTQYF. The CDR3 nucleotides read TGTGCCAGCAGCGTAGTTGGTCTAGCGGGAGTAGATACGCAGTATTTT. This chain uses TRBV9 with TRBJ2-3; 10 bases match TRBD2. The V and J ends lost 0 bases and 5 bases, in that order; junction bases with no gene match: 6. The CDR3 has 16 residues. Germline CDR1 SGDLS, CDR2 YYNGEE. The full variable domain, rest sourced from reference TRBV9 and TRBJ2-3, is DSGVTQTPKHLITATGQRVTLRCSPRSGDLSVYWYQQSLDQGLQFLIQYYNGEERAKGNILERFSAQQFPDLHSELNLSSLELGDSALYFCASSVVGLAGVDTQYFGPGTRLTVL.

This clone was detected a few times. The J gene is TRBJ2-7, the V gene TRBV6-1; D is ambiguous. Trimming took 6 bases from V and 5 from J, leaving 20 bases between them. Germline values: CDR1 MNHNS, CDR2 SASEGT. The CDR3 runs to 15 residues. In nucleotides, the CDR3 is TGTGCCAGCAGAGACCCTTTCGGGTTCGAGGACGAGCAGTACTTC. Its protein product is CASRDPFGFEDEQYF.